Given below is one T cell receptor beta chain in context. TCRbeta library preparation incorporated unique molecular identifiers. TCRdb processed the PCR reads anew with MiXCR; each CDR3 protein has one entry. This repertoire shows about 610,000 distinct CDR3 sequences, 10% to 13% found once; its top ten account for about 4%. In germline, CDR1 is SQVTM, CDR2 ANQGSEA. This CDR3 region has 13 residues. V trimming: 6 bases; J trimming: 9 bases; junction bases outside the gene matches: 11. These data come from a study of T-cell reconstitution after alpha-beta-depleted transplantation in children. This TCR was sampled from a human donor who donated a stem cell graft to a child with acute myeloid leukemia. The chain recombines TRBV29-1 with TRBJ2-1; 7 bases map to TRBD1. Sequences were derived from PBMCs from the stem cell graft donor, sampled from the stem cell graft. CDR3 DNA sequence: TGCAGCGTAGCACAGGGGACGAGGGGTGAGCAGTTCTTC. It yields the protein CSVAQGTRGEQFF.